Below are 26 T cell receptor beta chains sequenced from a single sample in a study of metastatic and nonmetastatic thyroid tumors. MiXCR reprocessed the PCR reads for TCRdb. The sample shows more than 7,000 clones, under 30% of them seen only once. Patients underwent thyroid surgery, and none had received any treatment before it. Material: adjacent normal tissue. Every receptor here comes from a female donor with papillary thyroid cancer or a benign thyroid nodule (not recorded which). Some clones in this sample may be carry-over from other donors' samples.

The V call is TRBV6-1, the J call TRBJ1-3; TRBD1 is a possible D gene (5 bases). This CDR3 spans 14 amino acids. Trimming shortened V by 3 bases and J by 2 bases, and 8 bases separated the two germline ends. The germline V gene has CDR1 MNHNS and CDR2 SASEGT. The CDR3 sequence is CASSEGRAGNTIYF. CDR3 DNA: TGTGCCAGCAGTGAGGGCAGGGCTGGAAACACCATATATTTT.

The J gene is TRBJ2-7, the V gene TRBV11-2, with a tentative D call TRBD1 (6 bases). Trimming pared 5 bases from V and 2 bases from J, leaving 13 bases between. Germline CDR1 reads SGHAT; CDR2 reads FQNNGV. The CDR3 consists of 14 residues. The CDR3 region is CASSPRGHPYEQYF. CDR3 DNA sequence: TGTGCCAGCAGCCCCCGGGGACATCCCTACGAGCAGTACTTC.

The table lists this clone with a few counts. J is TRBJ1-1 and V is TRBV27; D gene ambiguous. This CDR3 is built from 13 residues. V was pared by 7 bases and J by 1 base, with 10 bases between. Germline assignment: CDR1 MNHEY and CDR2 SMNVEV (reference sequence). The DNA of the CDR3 is TGTGCCAGCATTTCCCCCGCGAACACTGAAGCTTTCTTT. Residues: CASISPANTEAFF.

Relative to its sample, this clone is medium-sized (0.01 to 0.1%). The chain recombines TRBV12-3 or TRBV12-4 with TRBJ2-1, with a weak D call TRBD2 (7 bases). V lost 2 bases and J 9 bases, leaving 17 bases between the germline ends. The CDR3 length is 15 residues. The chain's CDR3 is CASSLSGLGGGEQFF. CDR3 bases: TGTGCCAGCAGTTTATCCGGACTAGGGGGAGGTGAGCAGTTCTTC.

This clone counts as medium-sized. The chain uses TRBV6-2 or TRBV6-3 and TRBJ2-7, with D unclear. V was trimmed by 3 bases and J by 2 bases, leaving 5 bases between them. CDR1 MNHEY and CDR2 SVGEGT come from the germline V gene. There are 12 residues in the CDR3. This chain's CDR3 is CASSYDPYEQYF. DNA of the CDR3: TGTGCCAGCAGTTATGATCCCTACGAGCAGTACTTC.

The chain recombines TRBV5-1 with TRBJ1-5; D gene unclear. Germline V gives CDR1 SGHRS, CDR2 YFSETQ. The CDR3 extends over 13 amino acids. The V and J ends lost 0 bases and 7 bases respectively, with 8 bases between them. CDR3 nucleotide sequence: TGCGCCAGCAGCTTGGGCCCGATCCAGCCCCAGCATTTT. It specifies CASSLGPIQPQHF.

The chain has TRBV7-2 and TRBJ1-2; TRBD1 aligns across 8 bases. CDR1 is SGHTA, CDR2 FQGNSA, per germline. J was trimmed by 2 bases and V by 5 bases; bases with no gene match: 7. The length of the CDR3 is 15 residues. DNA for the CDR3: TGTGCCAGCAGCCCCGGACAGGGCGACAACTATGGCTACACCTTC. Its translation is CASSPGQGDNYGYTF.

By share, this clone counts as medium-sized. This chain connects TRBV7-3 to TRBJ2-5, with 9 bases aligning to TRBD2. Germline CDR1 is SGHTA and CDR2 is FQGTGA. This CDR3 contains 18 residues. The junction had 13 bases not matched to a gene; V was cut back by 2 bases and J by 3 bases. The CDR3 DNA sequence: TGTGCCAGCAGCTTACTGGGCGGGGGGGGCGGATCAGAAGAGACCCAGTACTTC. The encoded protein is CASSLLGGGGGSEETQYF.

The rearrangement links TRBV4-1 to TRBJ2-7; D is unclear. This CDR3 has 15 amino acids. Germline V gene sequence: CDR1 MGHRA, CDR2 YSYEKL. Trimming stripped 0 bases from V and 0 bases from J, with 9 bases between. DNA of the CDR3: TGCGCCAGCAGCCAAGATCGGCGGAACTCCTACGAGCAGTACTTC. Amino acid sequence: CASSQDRRNSYEQYF.

In its sample, this clone was seen a few times. V is TRBV19 and J is TRBJ2-7; D uncertain. There are 12 residues in the CDR3. Trimming pared 4 bases from V and 2 bases from J, leaving 6 bases between. CDR1 LNHDA and CDR2 SQIVND come from the germline V gene (reference sequence). CDR3 sequence (DNA): TGTGCCAGTAGTAATGCCGCCTACGAGCAGTACTTC. Translated, it gives CASSNAAYEQYF. The variable domain in full, completed from reference TRBV19 and TRBJ2-7, reads DGGITQSPKYLFRKEGQNVTLSCEQNLNHDAMYWYRQDPGQGLRLIYYSQIVNDFQKGDIAEGYSVSREKKESFPLTVTSAQKNPTAFYLCASSNAAYEQYFGPGTRLTVT.

By frequency in the sample, this clone is medium-sized. The rearrangement joins TRBV6-4 to TRBJ1-2; the match to TRBD1 covers 9 bases. The CDR3 has 15 amino acids. Germline CDR1 reads MRHNA; CDR2 reads SNTAGT. Losses at the gene ends were 0 bases for V and 2 bases for J; bases not matched to a gene: 1. In DNA, the CDR3 is TGTGCCAGCAGTGACTCGGGGACAGGGAACTATGGCTACACCTTC. It codes for CASSDSGTGNYGYTF.

The genes are TRBV7-2 and TRBJ1-3; the D is unclear. CDR3 length: 14 residues. With 4 bases removed from V and 1 base from J, the gap between germline ends came to 8 bases. Looked up from germline, CDR1 is SGHTA and CDR2 is FQGNSA. The CDR3, as DNA: TGTGCCAGCAGCTCCGGGTTTTCTGGAAACACCATATATTTT. Protein: CASSSGFSGNTIYF. Complete variable domain (other parts from reference TRBV7-2 and TRBJ1-3): GAGVSQSPSNKVTEKGKDVELRCDPISGHTALYWYRQSLGQGLEFLIYFQGNSAPDKSGLPSDRFSAERTGGSVSTLTIQRTQQEDSAVYLCASSSGFSGNTIYFGEGSWLTVV.

By sample share, this clone is medium-sized. This rearrangement joins TRBV6-2 or TRBV6-3 to TRBJ2-4; D may be TRBD2 (6 bases). The V end was cut by 0 bases, the J end by 9 bases, with 21 bases between. Germline V gene sequence: CDR1 MNHEY, CDR2 SVGEGT. The CDR3 is made up of 17 amino acids. The DNA of the CDR3 is TGTGCCAGCAGTTACTCAGCGGTGGCAGGTCTCGGGGGCATTCAGTACTTC. Its translation: CASSYSAVAGLGGIQYF.

For this clone: A much larger clone sits a single nucleotide away, making a read error possible. This chain joins TRBV11-2 and TRBJ2-7, with 7 bases aligning to TRBD1. From germline, CDR1 is SGHAT and CDR2 FQNNGV. The CDR3 is 15 amino acids. With V trimmed by 4 bases and J by 1 base, 7 bases remained unmatched. The CDR3 DNA follows: TGTGCCAGCAGCTCTTTACAGGGGCCGTCCTACGAGCAGTACTTC. Protein: CASSSLQGPSYEQYF.

This clone appeared many times. The chain couples TRBV6-5 to TRBJ1-1; D not certain. Germline V gene sequence: CDR1 MNHEY, CDR2 SVGAGI. The ends were cut back, 0 bases at V and 3 bases at J, with 14 bases in the middle. The CDR3 contains 16 residues. The CDR3 loop reads CASSYSSGYLDTEAFF. The CDR3 nucleotides are TGTGCCAGCAGTTACTCCTCGGGGTACTTAGACACTGAAGCTTTCTTT.

The chain is built from TRBV12-3 or TRBV12-4 and TRBJ2-1, with 13 bases fitting TRBD2. V lost 6 bases and J lost 10; bases outside the gene matches: 9. The CDR3 is 15 residues long. CDR3: CASSLLAGGLGEQFF. As DNA, the CDR3 is TGTGCCAGCAGCCTACTAGCGGGAGGGCTAGGCGAGCAGTTCTTC.

The rearrangement links TRBV19 to TRBJ2-1; D remains ambiguous. This CDR3 spans 15 amino acids. CDR1 is LNHDA, CDR2 SQIVND, per germline (reference sequence). Trimming left V 2 bases short and J 7 bases short, with 15 bases between. The CDR3 bases are TGTGCCAGTAGTATAACGATAGCCTCTGGGAATGAGCAGTTCTTC. Translated, it gives CASSITIASGNEQFF. Together with reference TRBV19 and TRBJ2-1, the CDR3 gives the full variable domain: DGGITQSPKYLFRKEGQNVTLSCEQNLNHDAMYWYRQDPGQGLRLIYYSQIVNDFQKGDIAEGYSVSREKKESFPLTVTSAQKNPTAFYLCASSITIASGNEQFFGPGTRLTVL.

This clone ranks as medium-sized (0.01 to 0.1%). The chain uses TRBV4-1 and TRBJ2-3; the match to TRBD1 covers 7 bases. Losses at the gene ends were 1 base for V and 0 bases for J; bases not matched to a gene: 1. This CDR3 has 15 amino acids. Germline CDR1 reads MGHRA; CDR2 reads YSYEKL. The CDR3 bases are TGCGCCAGCAGCCAAGCGGACAGGAGCACAGATACGCAGTATTTT. It specifies CASSQADRSTDTQYF.

This clone is termed medium-sized. CDR3 nucleotides: TGTGCCAGCAGTGGGACAGGGGGCTACACCGGGGAGCTGTTTTTT. It encodes CASSGTGGYTGELFF. This chain joins TRBV6-1 and TRBJ2-2, with 11 bases identical to TRBD1. Germline-derived CDR1 and CDR2 are MNHNS and SASEGT. The length of the CDR3 is 15 residues. J was trimmed by 3 bases and V by 4 bases; bases with no gene match: 1.

By sample fraction, this clone is large. The CDR3 DNA sequence: TGTGCCAGTAGCGGCCCGGGACATCTTTCCTACGAGCAGTACTTC. The encoded protein is CASSGPGHLSYEQYF. The chain has TRBV19 and TRBJ2-7; D is perhaps TRBD1 (6 bases). V lost 6 bases to trimming and J lost 1 base, with 16 bases between them. Germline V gene lookup returns CDR1 LNHDA and CDR2 SQIVND (reference sequence). CDR3 length: 15 residues.

The chain combines TRBV20-1 with TRBJ2-2; tentative D call: TRBD1 (5 bases). This CDR3 contains 15 residues. Trimming removed 1 base from V and 8 bases from J, with 17 bases in between. Germline V gene data show CDR1 as DFQATT and CDR2 as SNEGSKA (reference sequence). DNA of the CDR3: TGCAGTGCTAGAGCCGCAGTGGACACCGGTGGGGAGCTGTTTTTT. It specifies CSARAAVDTGGELFF.

By sample fraction, this clone is medium-sized (0.01 to 0.1%). V usage is TRBV4-2 and J usage is TRBJ2-7; D gene unclear. With 2 bases removed from V and 2 bases from J, the gap between germline ends came to 13 bases. CDR3 length equals 15 residues. Germline lookup yields CDR1 LGHNA and CDR2 YNFKEQ. CDR3 in amino acids: CASSQHGSAPYEQYF. The CDR3 DNA is TGTGCCAGCAGCCAACACGGAAGCGCCCCCTACGAGCAGTACTTC.

This clone was counted only a few times. Because the CDR3 is missing its conserved closing phenylalanine or tryptophan, this is likely a read error. It is unclear where the CDR3 begins or ends on the DNA, so no DNA is shown, and the CDR3 is as TCRdb lists it. The chain carries TRBV2 and TRBJ2-5; TRBD1 is the table's D call, not checked against the DNA. Inclusive of both ends, the CDR3 amounts to 8 amino acids. The germline gives CDR1 SNHLY, CDR2 FYNNEI. This CDR3 reads CASNEGGI.

V gene TRBV28 combines with J gene TRBJ2-7; D unclear. Trimming left V 6 bases short and J 0 bases short, with 9 bases between. The CDR3 has 13 amino acids. Germline V gives CDR1 MDHEN, CDR2 SYDVKM. DNA for the CDR3: TGTGCCAGCAGGTCCGCCTCCTCCTACGAGCAGTACTTC. Residues: CASRSASSYEQYF.

This clone is medium-sized (0.01 to 0.1%) within its sample. The rearrangement uses TRBV19 and TRBJ2-1, with D perhaps matching TRBD1 or TRBD2 (5 bases each). CDR3 size: 17 residues. V shed 3 bases and J shed 4 bases, with 19 bases lying between them. Germline assignment: CDR1 LNHDA and CDR2 SQIVND (reference sequence). The CDR3 DNA sequence: TGTGCCAGTAGTATGGCAGGGAGAGGGGCCTTTTACAATGAGCAGTTCTTC. Translated: CASSMAGRGAFYNEQFF.

Many counts were recorded for this clone. V and J are TRBV2 and TRBJ1-1, with D possibly being TRBD1 (6 bases). V lost 0 bases and J lost 0, with 8 bases in between. This CDR3 is 15 amino acids long. Per germline, CDR1 SNHLY and CDR2 FYNNEI. Written as DNA, the CDR3 is TGTGCCAGCAGTGAAGCGCAGGGGTTGAACACTGAAGCTTTCTTT. Residues: CASSEAQGLNTEAFF.